What follows are 29 T cell receptor beta chains derived from one specimen sequenced in a study of CD4+ T cells in melanoma. TCRdb keeps only in-frame clones here, not all; method: immunoSEQ multiplex PCR. This table has over 8,000 clones, 55% to 75% appearing once. The sample comprised tumor tissue. These receptors all come from a human donor with melanoma.

The gene calls are TRBV5-4 and TRBJ2-2; no firm D call. Germline V gives CDR1 SGHNT, CDR2 YYREEE (reference sequence). V lost 0 bases to trimming and J lost 2 bases, with 8 bases between them. The CDR3 runs 15 residues. CDR3 loop: CASSLDAFNTGELFF. The CDR3 coding sequence is TGTGCCAGCAGCTTGGACGCGTTTAACACCGGGGAGCTGTTTTTT.

This clone is medium-sized (0.01 to 0.1%). The chain links TRBV6-1 to TRBJ1-6; a possible D gene is TRBD1 (5 bases). The germline gives CDR1 MNHNS, CDR2 SASEGT. The ends were cut back, 4 bases at V and 7 bases at J, with 17 bases in the middle. The length of the CDR3 is 16 residues. CDR3 nucleotide sequence: TGTGCCAGCAGTGCGGACCACGGGACCGAGAATTCACCCCTCCACTTT. Translation: CASSADHGTENSPLHF.

This clone has more than one count but fewer than ten. The rearrangement links TRBV6-1 to TRBJ2-2; 8 nucleotides align to TRBD2. V lost 5 bases, J lost 0 bases, and 2 bases stayed unmatched. Germline-derived CDR1 and CDR2 are MNHNS and SASEGT. The CDR3 extends over 15 amino acids. The chain's CDR3 is CASSRGGSNTGELFF. In nucleotides, the CDR3 is TGTGCCAGCAGTCGGGGGGGCTCGAACACCGGGGAGCTGTTTTTT.

The chain combines TRBV27 with TRBJ1-6, with D hard to call. Germline V lookup: CDR1 MNHEY, CDR2 SMNVEV (reference sequence). Trimming removed 8 bases from V and 8 bases from J, with 13 bases in between. CDR3 length equals 13 residues. The CDR3 bases are TGTGCCAGCGGGCGCAAGGGAGATTCACCCCTCCACTTT. Protein product: CASGRKGDSPLHF.

This clone has just one count. This chain links TRBV11-2 with TRBJ2-1; 12 bases fit TRBD1. The CDR3 totals 15 residues. Germline V gene sequence: CDR1 SGHAT, CDR2 FQNNGV. V was pared by 5 bases and J by 7 bases, with 6 bases of the junction left unmatched. CDR3 amino acids: CASSRRGQGANEQFF. The CDR3, as DNA: TGTGCCAGCAGCCGCCGGGGACAGGGGGCTAATGAGCAGTTCTTC.

This clone was counted between two and nine times. The genes are TRBV18 and TRBJ1-1, with D possibly matching TRBD1 (5 bases). CDR1 and CDR2 from the germline V gene are KGHSH and LQKENI. The CDR3 runs 17 residues. Deletions cut 0 bases from V and 1 base from J, with 15 bases between. In DNA form, the CDR3 reads TGTGCCAGCTCACCACCACCAGGGATTAGTAAGAACACTGAAGCTTTCTTT. This encodes CASSPPPGISKNTEAFF.

The V and J genes are TRBV7-3 and TRBJ2-1, with D tentatively TRBD2 (7 bases). This CDR3 is built from 15 residues. Per germline, CDR1 SGHTA and CDR2 FQGTGA. V was pared by 1 base and J by 10 bases, with 17 bases between. DNA of the CDR3: TGTGCCAGCAGCTTAATGGGGGGGGGCCGTGGCGAGCAGTTCTTC. As protein: CASSLMGGGRGEQFF.

The chain has TRBV5-6 and TRBJ2-4; D is possibly TRBD2 (5 bases). Trimming left V 1 base short and J 0 bases short, with 8 bases between. Germline V CDR1 and CDR2: SGHDT, YYEEEE. The CDR3 runs 15 residues. This CDR3 is CASSLSGRAKNIQYF. Here the CDR3 DNA reads TGTGCCAGCAGCTTGTCGGGGAGAGCCAAAAACATTCAGTACTTC.

This clone was seen only a few times. The V and J genes are TRBV5-1 and TRBJ2-2; a weak D match, TRBD2 (5 bases). V gave up 1 base and J gave up 4 bases, with 11 bases separating them. The CDR3 consists of 15 residues. The germline V gene encodes CDR1 SGHRS and CDR2 YFSETQ. Here the CDR3 DNA reads TGCGCCAGCAGCTTGTCAGTCGCGGGCACCGGGGAGCTGTTTTTT. Translation gives CASSLSVAGTGELFF. Using reference TRBV5-1 and TRBJ2-2 for the parts outside the CDR3, the full variable domain is KAGVTQTPRYLIKTRGQQVTLSCSPISGHRSVSWYQQTPGQGLQFLFEYFSETQRNKGNFPGRFSGRQFSNSRSEMNVSTLELGDSALYLCASSLSVAGTGELFFGEGSRLTVL.

The chain couples TRBV13 to TRBJ1-2; a weak D match, TRBD1 (5 bases). V lost 1 base to trimming and J lost 3 bases, with 12 bases between them. Germline V CDR1 and CDR2: PRHDT, FYEKMQ (reference sequence). CDR3 length: 15 residues. In DNA, the CDR3 is TGTGCCAGCAGCTTAGAGGGGACGGATCACTATGGCTACACCTTC. As protein: CASSLEGTDHYGYTF.

This chain links TRBV30 with TRBJ1-5; a possible D gene is TRBD1 (6 bases). Trimming took 3 bases from V and 6 from J, leaving 9 bases between them. The CDR3 has 12 residues. Germline V gene sequence: CDR1 GTSNPN, CDR2 SVGIG (reference sequence). CDR3 residues: CAWSEGGQPQHF. DNA for the CDR3: TGTGCCTGGAGCGAGGGGGGTCAGCCCCAGCATTTT.

This sequence joins TRBV19 and TRBJ2-7; D remains ambiguous. The germline gives CDR1 LNHDA, CDR2 SQIVND (reference sequence). The CDR3 contains 13 residues. Trimming left V 4 bases short and J 6 bases short, with 13 bases between. In nucleotides, the CDR3 is TGTGCCAGTAGTAGGGCCGGTGTTCGCGAGCAGTACTTC. Translated, it gives CASSRAGVREQYF.

The chain combines TRBV7-9 with TRBJ2-7; TRBD2 might be the D (5 bases). V was cut by 1 base and J by 6 bases, with 7 bases left in between. This CDR3 has 12 amino acids. Germline assignment: CDR1 SEHNR and CDR2 FQNEAQ (reference sequence). CDR3 DNA: TGTGCCAGCAGCTTAGGAGGGCGCGAGCAGTACTTC. Translation gives CASSLGGREQYF.

V and J are TRBV6-4 and TRBJ2-1; 9 nucleotides agree with TRBD2. Germline CDR1 and CDR2: MRHNA and SNTAGT. The J segment lost 10 bases and the V segment lost 6 bases, leaving 13 bases of the junction unmatched. The CDR3 totals 15 residues. CDR3 sequence reads: CASRTRRGGLGEQFF. The DNA of the CDR3 is TGTGCCAGCAGGACGAGGCGGGGGGGCCTTGGGGAGCAGTTCTTC.

This clone is a singleton in its sample. V is TRBV5-4 and J is TRBJ2-3, with TRBD2 as a possible D gene (6 bases). This CDR3 region has 15 residues. Trimming cost V 7 bases and J 2 bases, with 17 bases left between them. Germline V gene lookup returns CDR1 SGHNT and CDR2 YYREEE (reference sequence). The CDR3 DNA reads TGTGCCAGCGGCCATTCTGCGGGGTCCACAGATACGCAGTATTTT. Its protein product is CASGHSAGSTDTQYF.

The DNA of the CDR3 is TGTGCCAGCAGCGTTTCCTATAGCGGGGGAGGCGGTACGCAGTATTTT. It translates to CASSVSYSGGGGTQYF. The chain couples TRBV5-5 to TRBJ2-3; 9 bases match TRBD2. The CDR3 sequence is 16 residues long. CDR1 and CDR2 (germline): SGHKS, YYEKEE (reference sequence). The V gene end was trimmed by 4 bases and the J gene end by 8 bases; junction bases not matched to a gene: 14.

This clone appeared a single time. The chain links TRBV5-1 to TRBJ2-2; either TRBD1 or TRBD2 may fit D (5 bases each). Trimming cost V 10 bases and J 3 bases, with 16 bases left between them. The germline gives CDR1 SGHRS, CDR2 YFSETQ. The CDR3 runs 14 residues. CDR3 nucleotides: TGCGCCGGTCGCCGGGACCCCTACACCGGGGAGCTGTTTTTT. Its translation is CAGRRDPYTGELFF.

The chain employs TRBV30 and TRBJ1-1, with D unresolved. Germline CDR1 reads GTSNPN; CDR2 reads SVGIG (reference sequence). Trimming removed 0 bases at V and 4 bases at J, with 3 bases between. CDR3 length: 11 amino acids. In DNA form, the CDR3 reads TGTGCCTGGAGTGTGCTCACTGAAGCTTTCTTT. It specifies CAWSVLTEAFF.

V is TRBV29-1 and J is TRBJ2-7; D unresolved. Per the germline V gene, CDR1 is SQVTM and CDR2 is ANQGSEA. The ends were cut back, 7 bases at V and 2 bases at J, with 15 bases in the middle. CDR3 size: 13 residues. The CDR3, as DNA: TGCAGCGCCCAGGACGGACGACCCTACGAGCAGTACTTC. Its translation is CSAQDGRPYEQYF.

CDR3 in DNA: TGTGCCAGCAGCTTGACAGGGTTAGGATCACCCCTCCACTTT. As protein: CASSLTGLGSPLHF. V gene TRBV5-6 combines with J gene TRBJ1-6; D is possibly TRBD1 (6 bases). Trimming took off 1 base at V and 10 bases at J, with 12 bases between the two ends. There are 14 residues in the CDR3. Germline loops: CDR1 SGHDT, CDR2 YYEEEE.

V and J are TRBV4-2 and TRBJ2-5; maybe TRBD2 (6 bases). The germline CDR1 and CDR2 sequences are LGHNA and YNFKEQ. V was trimmed by 4 bases and J by 5 bases, leaving 14 bases between them. CDR3 size: 14 residues. CDR3 bases: TGTGCCAGCAGCCTGCGGGGCGCGGGGGAGACCCAGTACTTC. It translates to CASSLRGAGETQYF.

This chain connects TRBV2 to TRBJ2-7; possible D gene TRBD2, 6 bases. V lost 4 bases, J lost 2 bases, and 12 bases lay in between. This CDR3 has 14 residues. Looked up from germline, CDR1 is SNHLY and CDR2 is FYNNEI. The CDR3 is CASSGLGGAYEQYF. CDR3 DNA sequence: TGTGCCAGCAGTGGGTTGGGGGGAGCCTACGAGCAGTACTTC.

This chain connects TRBV4-1 to TRBJ1-3; D perhaps matches TRBD1 (5 bases). This CDR3 has 17 amino acids. Germline V gene lookup returns CDR1 MGHRA and CDR2 YSYEKL. V lost 1 base and J lost 4, with 17 bases in between. This CDR3 reads CASSQVEQGARGNTIYF. CDR3 DNA sequence: TGCGCCAGCAGCCAAGTAGAGCAGGGAGCGAGGGGAAACACCATATATTTT.

The chain recombines TRBV7-8 with TRBJ2-2; D is possibly TRBD1 (6 bases). The V gene lost 6 bases and the J gene lost 5 bases, with 13 bases spanning the gap. Germline-derived CDR1 and CDR2 are SGHVS and FQNEAQ. The CDR3 loop spans 14 amino acids. CDR3 loop: CASRQGQGTGELFF. In DNA, the CDR3 is TGTGCCAGCAGGCAGGGTCAGGGGACCGGGGAGCTGTTTTTT.

V usage is TRBV9 and J usage is TRBJ2-7; possible D gene TRBD2, 6 bases. Trimming removed 4 bases from V and 6 bases from J, with 20 bases in between. Germline lookup yields CDR1 SGDLS and CDR2 YYNGEE. CDR3 length equals 15 residues. The CDR3 DNA is TGTGCCAGCAGCCATATTCCCGGCGGGGCCTCCGAGCAGTACTTC. It is translated as CASSHIPGGASEQYF.

The chain is built from TRBV9 and TRBJ2-2; 9 nucleotides align to TRBD1. With V trimmed by 3 bases and J by 1 base, 10 bases remained unmatched. The CDR3 length is 18 residues. Germline V gene data show CDR1 as SGDLS and CDR2 as YYNGEE. CDR3 DNA sequence: TGTGCCAGCAGCGCAAGGAGCCGGGACAGGGAGAACACCGGGGAGCTGTTTTTT. As protein: CASSARSRDRENTGELFF.

As DNA, the CDR3 is TGTGCCAGCAGCGTAGCTACAGAGACCGGGGAGCTGTTTTTT. This sequence encodes CASSVATETGELFF. V is TRBV9 and J is TRBJ2-2; D is unclear. CDR1 SGDLS and CDR2 YYNGEE come from the germline V gene. V lost 0 bases and J lost 5, with 8 bases in between. CDR3 size: 14 residues.

The rearrangement joins TRBV18 to TRBJ2-1, with a weak D call TRBD1 (6 bases). CDR1 and CDR2 (germline): KGHSH, LQKENI. The CDR3 length is 12 residues. Trimming left V 0 bases short and J 15 bases short, with 12 bases between. The CDR3 sequence: CASSPPPGAMFF. Here the CDR3 DNA reads TGTGCCAGCTCACCACCCCCAGGGGCAATGTTCTTC.

The J gene is TRBJ2-2, the V gene TRBV7-3; D is ambiguous. V dropped 2 bases and J dropped 5 bases, with 6 bases sitting between them. This CDR3 has 13 amino acids. Looked up from germline, CDR1 is SGHTA and CDR2 is FQGTGA. CDR3 amino acids: CASSLSATGELFF. Here the CDR3 DNA reads TGTGCCAGCAGCTTATCGGCGACCGGGGAGCTGTTTTTT.